The next 24 T cell receptor beta chains were all read from a single sample in a study of T cells in Graves' hyperthyroidism and ophthalmopathy. The TCR beta CDR3 regions underwent amplification using RNA transcripts as the source. TCR CDR3 regions were first amplified by RT-PCR with HTBI primers. TCRdb ran MiXCR on the multiplex PCR reads and lists one entry per CDR3 protein. The profile covers roughly 520,000 distinct CDR3 sequences, with approximately 24% appearing a single time and around 11% taken by the ten largest. The sample taken for sequencing was blood. These receptors were obtained from a woman aged 25 to 39 with Graves' ophthalmopathy.

The V call is TRBV12-3 or TRBV12-4, the J call TRBJ1-1; TRBD1 agrees at 7 bases. The CDR3 totals 16 residues. V lost 6 bases to trimming and J lost 1 base; unmatched junction nucleotides: 11. The DNA for the CDR3 is TGTGCCAGCAGGGCCAGGGGGAGGGCATGGAACACTGAAGCTTTCTTT. Its protein is CASRARGRAWNTEAFF.

The chain combines TRBV28 with TRBJ1-5, with D possibly being TRBD1 (6 bases). From germline, CDR1 is MDHEN and CDR2 SYDVKM. The length of the CDR3 is 14 residues. V was shortened by 6 bases and J by 4 bases, with 13 bases between the two germline ends. The CDR3 sequence is CASSFTGINQPQHF. CDR3 sequence (DNA): TGTGCCAGCAGCTTTACAGGGATAAATCAGCCCCAGCATTTT.

The rearrangement joins TRBV9 to TRBJ2-5; 8 bases are shared with TRBD2. The CDR3 totals 19 residues. J gave up 0 bases and V 1 base, and 14 bases lay outside the gene matches. Germline CDR1 and CDR2: SGDLS and YYNGEE. The chain's CDR3 is CASSVPLGSTGGNQETQYF. The CDR3 nucleotides read TGTGCCAGCAGCGTACCCCTCGGTTCAACGGGGGGGAACCAAGAGACCCAGTACTTC.

The rearrangement links TRBV20-1 to TRBJ2-3; TRBD2 matches at 14 bases. Germline values: CDR1 DFQATT, CDR2 SNEGSKA (reference sequence). J was trimmed by 5 bases and V by 2 bases; bases with no gene match: 6. The CDR3 length is 16 residues. CDR3 sequence: CSARSAGTSGGDTQYF. The CDR3 DNA follows: TGCAGTGCTAGATCGGCCGGGACTAGCGGGGGAGATACGCAGTATTTT.

This rearrangement joins TRBV6-2 or TRBV6-3 to TRBJ1-1; a possible D gene is TRBD1 (5 bases). V was cut by 5 bases and J by 1 base, with 17 bases left in between. The CDR3 is 16 residues long. The germline CDR1 and CDR2 sequences are MNHEY and SVGEGT. In DNA form, the CDR3 reads TGTGCCAGCAGTCTCGGACTTCTAAGGGGGAACACTGAAGCTTTCTTT. Its protein product is CASSLGLLRGNTEAFF.

This clonotype was found a few times. CDR3 nucleotides: TGCGCCAGCAGGGGAAGCGGGGTATACAATGAGCAGTTCTTC. It translates to CASRGSGVYNEQFF. The chain links TRBV10-2 to TRBJ2-1, with 7 bases identical to TRBD2. The CDR3 is made up of 14 amino acids. Germline lookup yields CDR1 WSHSY and CDR2 SAAADI. J lost 4 bases, V lost 6 bases, and 6 bases had no gene match.

This clonotype was observed a handful of times. This chain links TRBV28 with TRBJ2-4; maybe TRBD1 (6 bases). The CDR3 consists of 15 residues. The germline CDR1 and CDR2 sequences are MDHEN and SYDVKM. Trimming stripped 5 bases from V and 6 bases from J, with 17 bases between. The CDR3 loop reads CASSPPDRFGNIQYF. As DNA, the CDR3 is TGTGCCAGCAGTCCCCCAGACAGGTTCGGAAACATTCAGTACTTC.

The gene calls are TRBV30 and TRBJ1-5; D unclear. CDR1 is GTSNPN, CDR2 SVGIG, per germline (reference sequence). There are 13 residues in the CDR3. The ends were cut back, 4 bases at V and 4 bases at J, with 11 bases in the middle. The CDR3 region has the DNA TGTGCCTGGACCCCTCGAGGAAATCAGCCCCAGCATTTT. It yields the protein CAWTPRGNQPQHF.

The rearrangement links TRBV18 to TRBJ1-2, with 9 bases that match TRBD1. CDR1 and CDR2 from the germline V gene are KGHSH and LQKENI. Unmatched junction bases numbered 4, after V lost 3 bases and J lost 2 bases. The CDR3 has 15 amino acids. In DNA, the CDR3 is TGTGCCAGCTCACCCCTGGGACAGGGAAACTATGGCTACACCTTC. Its translation: CASSPLGQGNYGYTF.

This clonotype was observed a few times. The rearrangement joins TRBV7-8 to TRBJ2-7, with 7 bases fitting TRBD2. The CDR3 contains 15 residues. The V segment lost 3 bases and the J segment 3 bases; nucleotides outside the gene matches: 8. In germline, CDR1 is SGHVS, CDR2 FQNEAQ. CDR3 in DNA: TGTGCCAGCAGCTTCCCGAGCGGGACCAGCTACGAGCAGTACTTC. The encoded protein is CASSFPSGTSYEQYF.

This clonotype was seen ten or more times. The chain recombines TRBV4-1 with TRBJ1-5; 8 bases are a match to TRBD1. Looked up from germline, CDR1 is MGHRA and CDR2 is YSYEKL. With V trimmed by 1 base and J by 1 base, 12 bases remained unmatched. This CDR3 has 19 amino acids. CDR3 coding DNA: TGCGCCAGCAGCCAAGTCCGTAGGGCGGGACAGGAAAGCAATCAGCCCCAGCATTTT. Encoded protein: CASSQVRRAGQESNQPQHF.

This clonotype is a singleton in its sample. The gene calls are TRBV6-4 and TRBJ1-1; no definite D call. V lost 7 bases and J 3 bases, leaving 18 bases between the germline ends. This CDR3 has 15 amino acids. Germline-derived CDR1 and CDR2 are MRHNA and SNTAGT. CDR3 sequence reads: CASTAYPSLDTEAFF. CDR3 in DNA: TGTGCCAGCACTGCCTACCCATCCTTGGACACTGAAGCTTTCTTT.

Concerning this clonotype: A much larger clone lies a single base off, so this may be a read error. J is TRBJ2-6 and V is TRBV2, with D perhaps assigned TRBD1 or TRBD2 (5 bases each). The CDR3 covers 15 residues. Germline CDR1 SNHLY, CDR2 FYNNEI. V was shortened by 8 bases and J by 0 bases, with 11 bases between the two germline ends. In nucleotides, the CDR3 is TGTGCCAGCCCGGGACCGTTCTCTGGGGCCAACGTCCTGACTTTC. This gives the protein CASPGPFSGANVLTF.

This clonotype has ten or more counts. The chain recombines TRBV10-3 with TRBJ2-7; D is unclear. CDR3 length equals 12 residues. Germline V gene lookup returns CDR1 ENHRY and CDR2 SYGVKD. V lost 0 bases to trimming and J lost 5 bases, with 5 bases between them. The DNA of the CDR3 is TGTGCCATCAGTGAGTCCGAGGACGAGCAGTACTTC. Translating gives CAISESEDEQYF.

About this clonotype: This could be a read error, since a much larger clone is one nucleotide away. This CDR3 is CASSQTGEYEHYF. CDR3 in DNA: TGTGCCAGCAGCCAGACAGGGGAGTACGAGCATTACTTC. The chain joins TRBV4-2 to TRBJ2-7, with TRBD1 matching 8 bases. Germline V gene data show CDR1 as LGHNA and CDR2 as YNFKEQ. The CDR3 spans 13 residues.

This clonotype was observed at least ten times. The genes are TRBV27 and TRBJ2-2, with 9 nucleotides matching TRBD2. V gave up 6 bases and J gave up 0 bases; unmatched junction bases: 5. The germline V gene encodes CDR1 MNHEY and CDR2 SMNVEV (reference sequence). The CDR3 loop spans 16 amino acids. CDR3 in amino acids: CASRIAGATNTGELFF. The DNA of the CDR3 is TGTGCCAGCAGAATAGCGGGGGCCACGAACACCGGGGAGCTGTTTTTT.

The J gene is TRBJ2-7, the V gene TRBV20-1; TRBD2 might be the D (5 bases). Per germline, CDR1 DFQATT and CDR2 SNEGSKA (reference sequence). Trimming left V 0 bases short and J 3 bases short, with 18 bases between. This CDR3 is built from 16 residues. CDR3 region: CSARDNERATLYEQYF. The CDR3 DNA reads as TGCAGTGCTAGAGATAACGAGAGGGCGACTCTCTACGAGCAGTACTTC.

The rearrangement uses TRBV11-2 and TRBJ2-2, with TRBD2 identical over 10 bases. CDR3 length: 16 residues. Germline V gene sequence: CDR1 SGHAT, CDR2 FQNNGV. J was trimmed by 1 base and V by 7 bases; bases with no gene match: 6. In DNA form, the CDR3 reads TGTGCCAGCACTCCAGCGGGGGGGGGGAACACCGGGGAGCTGTTTTTT. Translated, it gives CASTPAGGGNTGELFF.

A remark on this clonotype: At one end the junction does not follow the germline gene, possibly because of a read error. The chain carries TRBV12-3 or TRBV12-4 and TRBJ1-1; unclear D gene. The CDR3 covers 12 residues. The CDR3 sequence is CASIRANTEACF. CDR3 DNA sequence: TGTGCCAGCATTAGAGCGAACACTGAAGCTTGCTTT.

The sample holds many counts of this clonotype. V usage is TRBV29-1 and J usage is TRBJ1-1; D gene uncertain. Germline values: CDR1 SQVTM, CDR2 ANQGSEA. There are 12 residues in the CDR3. V lost 4 bases and J 0 bases, leaving 6 bases between the germline ends. CDR3 in amino acids: CSVGRMNTEAFF. The CDR3 DNA reads TGCAGCGTTGGCAGGATGAACACTGAAGCTTTCTTT.

This chain links TRBV12-3 or TRBV12-4 with TRBJ2-5; maybe TRBD2 (5 bases). Trimming left V 6 bases short and J 9 bases short, with 20 bases between. The CDR3 runs to 14 residues. CDR3 amino acids: CASSPDGPAGAQYF. CDR3 in DNA: TGTGCCAGCAGCCCCGACGGCCCAGCCGGGGCCCAGTACTTC.

This clonotype was recorded at least ten times. The rearrangement links TRBV18 to TRBJ2-5; tentatively, D is TRBD2 (6 bases). This CDR3 comprises 14 residues. Germline V CDR1 and CDR2: KGHSH, LQKENI. The V end lost 3 bases, the J end lost 4 bases, and 12 bases lay between the germline ends. The chain's CDR3 is CASSPSRGGETQYF. As DNA, the CDR3 is TGTGCCAGCTCACCTTCCCGGGGAGGAGAGACCCAGTACTTC.

This clonotype was observed at least ten times. The chain employs TRBV7-9 and TRBJ2-7, with D hard to call. CDR3 length: 15 amino acids. CDR1 and CDR2 from the germline V gene are SEHNR and FQNEAQ (reference sequence). Trimming removed 1 base from V and 0 bases from J, with 10 bases in between. CDR3 DNA: TGTGCCAGCAGCTTAGGCAGCGCCTCCTCCTACGAGCAGTACTTC. Protein sequence: CASSLGSASSYEQYF.

This clonotype was counted at least ten times. The chain has TRBV7-8 and TRBJ2-7; D unresolved. Germline loops: CDR1 SGHVS, CDR2 FQNEAQ. Trimming left V 7 bases short and J 0 bases short, with 16 bases between. The CDR3 is made up of 15 amino acids. CDR3 in DNA: TGTGCCAGCAACCTCCAGGCTAGGGCCTCCTACGAGCAGTACTTC. This codes for CASNLQARASYEQYF.